Following are 14 T cell receptor beta chains from one sample sequenced in a study of blood T cell repertoires in COVID-19. Profiling relied on immunoSEQ multiplex PCR, and the TCRdb table lists in-frame clones only, not all of them. The sample carries some 66,000 clones, about nine tenths recorded once. The sample consisted of peripheral blood. Receptors were obtained from a human donor in a cohort sampled during active COVID-19.

V usage is TRBV4-3 and J usage is TRBJ2-3; D call uncertain. Germline V gene lookup returns CDR1 LGHNA and CDR2 YSLEER. The CDR3 length is 16 residues. Deletions cut 6 bases from V and 1 base from J, with 17 bases between. This CDR3 reads CASSLRGGTGTDTQYF. The CDR3 DNA is TGCGCCAGCAGTCTCCGAGGTGGAACTGGCACAGATACGCAGTATTTT.

V usage is TRBV18 and J usage is TRBJ1-1, with D uncertain. The CDR3 is 14 amino acids. Germline V CDR1 and CDR2: KGHSH, LQKENI. V lost 0 bases and J lost 1, with 6 bases in between. For the CDR3, the DNA is TGTGCCAGCTCACCACCTGGTAGGAACACTGAAGCTTTCTTT. Residues: CASSPPGRNTEAFF.

The chain is built from TRBV4-1 and TRBJ2-7, with 8 nucleotides matching TRBD2. The CDR3 extends over 15 amino acids. Germline CDR1 MGHRA, CDR2 YSYEKL. V lost 4 bases and J lost 0; bases outside the gene matches: 5. Here the CDR3 reads CASSPAGASSYEQYF. The CDR3 DNA follows: TGCGCCAGCAGCCCAGCGGGGGCCTCCTCCTACGAGCAGTACTTC.

The J gene is TRBJ2-1, the V gene TRBV4-3, with 7 bases that match TRBD1. V was pared by 5 bases and J by 1 base, with 5 bases of the junction left unmatched. Germline CDR1 and CDR2: LGHNA and YSLEER. This CDR3 has 15 residues. CDR3: CASSVDRDSYNEQFF. The DNA for the CDR3 is TGCGCCAGCAGCGTCGACAGGGATTCCTACAATGAGCAGTTCTTC.

The chain combines TRBV3-1 (or the pseudogene TRBV3-2) with TRBJ2-3; D perhaps matches TRBD1 (6 bases). The CDR3 runs 15 residues. With 6 bases removed from V and 3 bases from J, the gap between germline ends came to 16 bases. From germline, CDR1 is LGHDT and CDR2 YNNKEL (reference sequence). This CDR3 reads CASSLRDTGTDTQYF. The CDR3 bases are TGTGCCAGCAGTCTCCGGGACACGGGAACAGATACGCAGTATTTT.

The V and J genes are TRBV11-2 and TRBJ1-1, with D possibly being TRBD1 (5 bases). Trimming left V 4 bases short and J 0 bases short, with 9 bases between. Per the germline V gene, CDR1 is SGHAT and CDR2 is FQNNGV. The CDR3 is 14 amino acids. For the CDR3, the DNA is TGTGCCAGCAGCTCTGGGGGGGTGAACACTGAAGCTTTCTTT. Protein product: CASSSGGVNTEAFF.

The chain is built from TRBV5-1 and TRBJ2-5; the D is unclear. The CDR3 runs 15 residues. V was pared by 5 bases and J by 4 bases, with 18 bases between. Germline V CDR1 and CDR2: SGHRS, YFSETQ. In DNA, the CDR3 is TGCGCCAGCAGTTTCTCAAGTCGGTCGAGAGAGACCCAGTACTTC. This gives the protein CASSFSSRSRETQYF.

This chain uses TRBV5-6 with TRBJ2-3; perhaps TRBD2 as D (6 bases). The CDR3 has 16 residues. Trimming took off 4 bases at V and 0 bases at J, with 15 bases between the two ends. In germline, CDR1 is SGHDT, CDR2 YYEEEE. CDR3 residues: CASSPAGGPSTDTQYF. The CDR3 DNA is TGTGCCAGCAGCCCGGCCGGAGGGCCTAGCACAGATACGCAGTATTTT.

The chain has TRBV19 and TRBJ2-7; tentatively, D is TRBD1 (6 bases). Germline lookup yields CDR1 LNHDA and CDR2 SQIVND (reference sequence). Trimming took 6 bases from V and 2 from J, leaving 23 bases between them. The CDR3 totals 17 residues. The CDR3 nucleotides are TGTGCCAGTAGCGATCGAAAAGGGACATCCTACCCCTACGAGCAGTACTTC. This sequence encodes CASSDRKGTSYPYEQYF.

This clone occurred a few times. The chain links TRBV4-2 to TRBJ2-7, with a possible D match to TRBD1 (6 bases). There are 15 residues in the CDR3. Trimming removed 3 bases from V and 2 bases from J, with 14 bases in between. Germline-derived CDR1 and CDR2 are LGHNA and YNFKEQ. DNA for the CDR3: TGTGCCAGCAGCCAGGGAGACAGGCAAGCCTACGAGCAGTACTTC. It encodes CASSQGDRQAYEQYF.

The CDR3 loop is CASKSRDGTDTQYF. DNA for the CDR3: TGCGCCAGCAAATCCAGGGATGGCACAGATACGCAGTATTTT. This sequence joins TRBV5-1 and TRBJ2-3, with TRBD1 as a possible D gene (5 bases). V lost 6 bases and J 1 base, leaving 12 bases between the germline ends. This CDR3 comprises 14 residues. CDR1 is SGHRS and CDR2 is YFSETQ in the germline V gene.

This rearrangement joins TRBV24-1 to TRBJ2-7; the match to TRBD1 covers 11 bases. The V and J ends lost 7 bases and 1 base, in that order; junction bases with no gene match: 2. The germline gives CDR1 KGHDR, CDR2 SFDVKD. The CDR3 spans 14 residues. CDR3 sequence (DNA): TGTGCCACCAGAGGACAGGGGGCTTCCTACGAGCAGTACTTC. Translation: CATRGQGASYEQYF.

V usage is TRBV29-1 and J usage is TRBJ1-5; 7 nucleotides line up with TRBD1. Per the germline V gene, CDR1 is SQVTM and CDR2 is ANQGSEA. Losses at the gene ends were 6 bases for V and 2 bases for J; bases not matched to a gene: 1. The CDR3 consists of 12 residues. The CDR3 region is CSVGTGNQPQHF. The DNA for the CDR3 is TGCAGCGTCGGGACAGGCAATCAGCCCCAGCATTTT.

V usage is TRBV19 and J usage is TRBJ1-1; a possible D gene is TRBD1 (5 bases). V was trimmed by 4 bases and J by 5 bases, leaving 8 bases between them. Germline loops: CDR1 LNHDA, CDR2 SQIVND (reference sequence). The CDR3 sequence is 12 residues long. In DNA, the CDR3 is TGTGCCAGTAGTAGGGGGGTAACTGAAGCTTTCTTT. It yields the protein CASSRGVTEAFF.